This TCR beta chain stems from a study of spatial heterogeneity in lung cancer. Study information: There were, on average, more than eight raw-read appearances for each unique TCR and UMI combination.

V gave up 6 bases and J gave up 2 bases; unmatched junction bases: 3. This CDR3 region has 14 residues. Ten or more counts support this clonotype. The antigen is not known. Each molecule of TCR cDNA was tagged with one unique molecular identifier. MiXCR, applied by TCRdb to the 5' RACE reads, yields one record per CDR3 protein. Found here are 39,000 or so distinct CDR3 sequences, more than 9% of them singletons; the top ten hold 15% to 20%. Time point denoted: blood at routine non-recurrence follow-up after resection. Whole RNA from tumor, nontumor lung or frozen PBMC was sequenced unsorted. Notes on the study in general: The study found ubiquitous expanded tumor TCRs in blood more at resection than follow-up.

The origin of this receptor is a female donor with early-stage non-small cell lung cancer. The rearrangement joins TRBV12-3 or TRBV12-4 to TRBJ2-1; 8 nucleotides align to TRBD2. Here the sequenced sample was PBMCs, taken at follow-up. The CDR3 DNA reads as TGTGCCAGCAGAGCCGGGGGGGCCTACAATGAGCAGTTCTTC. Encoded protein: CASRAGGAYNEQFF.